This TCR beta chain was recovered during a study of blood T cell repertoires in COVID-19. Libraries were prepared by immunoSEQ multiplex PCR; TCRdb keeps only in-frame clonotypes and omits some of them. Of more than 150,000 clones detected, 89% appear once; the ten largest clones hold approximately 2.8%. Trimming removed 0 bases from V and 0 bases from J, with 7 bases in between. CDR3 length equals 15 residues. Germline V gene sequence: CDR1 SGHRS, CDR2 YFSETQ. Input material: peripheral blood. The TCR originated in a man between 60 and 70 years old with acute or convalescent COVID-19. V is TRBV5-1 and J is TRBJ1-5; unclear D gene. CDR3 region: CASSLESNSNQPQHF. The CDR3 bases are TGCGCCAGCAGCTTGGAAAGCAATAGCAATCAGCCCCAGCATTTT.